One sample yielded the 2 T cell receptor beta chains listed below, sequenced in a study of Graves' ophthalmopathy and Graves' hyperthyroidism. Amplification of the TCR beta CDR3 regions used RNA transcripts (as template). First-round RT-PCR employed HTBI primers, with a second-round multiplex PCR after it. One entry per CDR3 protein results from TCRdb running MiXCR on the multiplex PCR reads. The repertoire holds over a million distinct CDR3 sequences, about 40% seen once, with approximately 12% in the top ten. The source material was peripheral blood or thyroid tissue (not recorded which). Receptor source: an adult man with Graves' hyperthyroidism.

The J gene is TRBJ2-7, the V gene TRBV20-1; D is unclear. Per germline, CDR1 DFQATT and CDR2 SNEGSKA (reference sequence). Deletions cut 1 base from V and 0 bases from J, with 10 bases between. This CDR3 region has 14 residues. The CDR3 region has the DNA TGCAGTGCTAGAGGATGGAAGAGCTCCTACGAGCAGTACTTC. The encoded protein is CSARGWKSSYEQYF.

This chain connects TRBV10-3 to TRBJ2-5; D ambiguous. Trimming took off 2 bases at V and 5 bases at J, with 12 bases between the two ends. CDR1 ENHRY and CDR2 SYGVKD come from the germline V gene. The length of the CDR3 is 14 residues. CDR3 bases: TGTGCCATCAGTGAGGCTCGTTCGACTGAGACCCAGTACTTC. Translating gives CAISEARSTETQYF.